What follows are 9 T cell receptor beta chains derived from one specimen sequenced in a study of blood T cells in healthy people across ages (dated by TCRdb to about 2015). The library was made by 5' RACE. Sequencing instrument: Illumina HiSeq 2500. The second PCR ran for roughly 6 to 11 cycles and used a J-beta primer mix along with a sample-barcoded 5' primer. The public reads were reanalyzed by TCRdb: fastp trimming at Q25, MiXCR alignment, in-frame beta chains only. Under each unique CDR3 protein, matching rows form one entry showing the most common genes and DNA. This sample has 750,000 to 950,000 distinct CDR3 sequences in its table, and less than 70% of those were observed once. The ten biggest clones cover about 42% of the sample. The material sequenced was blood. These receptor sequences come from a man older than 75 in good health.

This chain uses TRBV12-5 with TRBJ2-7, with D tentatively TRBD2 (6 bases). This CDR3 contains 14 residues. Germline CDR1 and CDR2: LGHNT and FRNRAP. The V and J ends lost 6 bases and 5 bases respectively, with 17 bases between them. The CDR3 DNA sequence: TGTGCTAGTGGCCTATCCGGGACTGTAAACGAGCAGTACTTC. Translated, it gives CASGLSGTVNEQYF.

This clonotype has only one observation. This chain joins TRBV19 and TRBJ2-5; TRBD2 matches 7 bases. The germline gives CDR1 LNHDA, CDR2 SQIVND (reference sequence). This CDR3 is built from 17 residues. J was trimmed by 2 bases and V by 5 bases; bases with no gene match: 14. CDR3 DNA: TGTGCCAGTAGTGACGGCGGGCTAGTCGGGGGGCAAGAGACCCAGTACTTC. It specifies CASSDGGLVGGQETQYF. The full variable domain, its missing parts supplied by reference TRBV19 and TRBJ2-5, is DGGITQSPKYLFRKEGQNVTLSCEQNLNHDAMYWYRQDPGQGLRLIYYSQIVNDFQKGDIAEGYSVSREKKESFPLTVTSAQKNPTAFYLCASSDGGLVGGQETQYFGPGTRLLVL.

This clonotype was counted only a few times. The V gene is TRBV25-1, the J gene TRBJ2-3; TRBD2 matches at 13 bases. The CDR3 is 17 amino acids. V was clipped by 6 bases and J by 14 bases; unmatched bases: 20. The germline gives CDR1 MGHDK, CDR2 SYGVNS. The CDR3 region is CASSPTSGRAGGRYAYF. CDR3 sequence (DNA): TGTGCCAGCAGCCCCACTAGCGGGAGGGCCGGGGGGAGATACGCGTATTTT.

V is TRBV18 and J is TRBJ2-7, with TRBD1 matching 7 bases. The trim removed 3 bases at V and 1 base at J, leaving 9 bases unmatched. The CDR3 has 16 amino acids. Germline CDR1 and CDR2: KGHSH and LQKENI. CDR3 nucleotides: TGTGCCAGCTCACCCCGGGACAGCCGTGGATCCTACGAGCAGTACTTC. Translated, it gives CASSPRDSRGSYEQYF.

This clonotype has only one observation. The CDR3 sequence is CASSLQGAVNEQYF. Here the CDR3 DNA reads TGCGCCAGCAGCTTACAGGGGGCTGTGAACGAGCAGTACTTC. The chain recombines TRBV5-1 with TRBJ2-7, with 9 nucleotides matching TRBD1. This CDR3 contains 14 residues. Germline CDR1 and CDR2: SGHRS and YFSETQ. V was pared by 2 bases and J by 5 bases, with 5 bases of the junction left unmatched.

This clonotype was seen a handful of times. The chain joins TRBV6-4 to TRBJ2-1; D might be TRBD2 (6 bases). The CDR3 sequence is 14 residues long. Between the trimmed V and J ends, which lost 0 bases and 8 bases, there was a span of 11 bases. Germline CDR1 and CDR2: MRHNA and SNTAGT. This CDR3 reads CASSDSEGSDEQFF. The CDR3 nucleotides are TGTGCCAGCAGTGACTCGGAGGGAAGTGATGAGCAGTTCTTC.

In this sample, this clonotype turned up a few times. This sequence joins TRBV29-1 and TRBJ2-5; D might be TRBD1 (6 bases). Per germline, CDR1 SQVTM and CDR2 ANQGSEA. The CDR3 sequence is 13 residues long. V lost 4 bases and J lost 4, with 13 bases in between. The DNA for the CDR3 is TGCAGCGTTGTTGGGACACAGGGAGAGACCCAGTACTTC. It yields the protein CSVVGTQGETQYF.

This clonotype was counted many times. This chain links TRBV20-1 with TRBJ1-1; D is undetermined. This CDR3 is built from 12 residues. Trimming cost V 3 bases and J 5 bases, with 10 bases left between them. Germline CDR1 DFQATT, CDR2 SNEGSKA (reference sequence). CDR3: CSARPPGTEAFF. In nucleotides, the CDR3 is TGCAGTGCTAGGCCGCCCGGGACTGAAGCTTTCTTT.

Regarding this clonotype: It may be a read error: a sequence one base away is much more abundant. The chain is built from TRBV9 and TRBJ2-1; D unresolved. In germline, CDR1 is SGDLS, CDR2 YYNGEE. The CDR3 runs 11 residues. V was shortened by 1 base and J by 6 bases, with 2 bases between the two germline ends. For the CDR3, the DNA is TGTGCCAGCAGCGTAAGCAATGAGCAGTTCTTC. It codes for CASSVSNEQFF.